The 8 T cell receptor beta chains given below trace back to one sample, sequenced in a study of post-analysis software for immune sequencing data. Which antigens these TCRs recognize remains unknown. Prepared libraries of TCR beta cDNA carried unique molecular identifiers. TCRdb passed the PCR reads through MiXCR, listing each CDR3 protein once. The sample includes over 250,000 distinct CDR3 sequences, approximately 34% of them seen just once. General study results and limits: Among four to six TRBV segments more frequent in patients than controls were TRBV5-6, TRBV5-1 and TRBV20-1.

The specimen sequenced was blood. Receptors were obtained from a girl between 5 and 17 years old with multiple sclerosis.

This clonotype has just one count. The V call is TRBV5-1, the J call TRBJ2-5; 8 bases match TRBD2. With V trimmed by 1 base and J by 1 base, 6 bases remained unmatched. In germline, CDR1 is SGHRS, CDR2 YFSETQ. The CDR3 spans 16 residues. CDR3 coding DNA: TGCGCCAGCAGCTTGAGGGTAGCGGGACCCCAAGAGACCCAGTACTTC. Encoded protein: CASSLRVAGPQETQYF.

This clonotype was recorded once. This chain connects TRBV7-2 to TRBJ2-7, with 9 positions matching TRBD2. Germline V gives CDR1 SGHTA, CDR2 FQGNSA. The junction had 9 bases not matched to a gene; V was cut back by 5 bases and J by 7 bases. The CDR3 covers 14 residues. The CDR3 loop reads CASSKGLASGEQYF. For the CDR3, the DNA is TGTGCCAGCAGCAAGGGACTAGCCTCCGGGGAGCAGTACTTC.

As concerns this clonotype: A much larger clone sits a single nucleotide away, making a read error possible. This CDR3 reads CSVEDPEGSYNEQFF. CDR3 DNA sequence: TGCAGCGTTGAAGACCCGGAGGGTTCCTACAATGAGCAGTTCTTC. The chain joins TRBV29-1 to TRBJ2-1, with D possibly TRBD2 on 6 matching bases. The CDR3 has 15 amino acids. Germline loops: CDR1 SQVTM, CDR2 ANQGSEA. The germline V and J ends were trimmed by 0 bases and 1 base, with 10 bases remaining between them.

The chain combines TRBV4-1 with TRBJ1-4, with TRBD1 identical over 7 bases. Germline CDR1 is MGHRA and CDR2 is YSYEKL. The CDR3 loop spans 20 amino acids. Germline trimming cut 0 bases from V and 0 bases from J; bases unmatched to any gene: 13. The CDR3: CASSQEKLGQGVATNEKLFF. In nucleotides, the CDR3 is TGCGCCAGCAGCCAAGAAAAATTAGGTCAGGGGGTTGCAACTAATGAAAAACTGTTTTTT.

Notes on this clonotype: The junction shows a germline mismatch at one end, possibly a read error. The J gene is TRBJ2-1, the V gene TRBV7-9, with D tentatively TRBD2 (5 bases). Germline V lookup: CDR1 SEHNR, CDR2 FQNEAQ (reference sequence). This CDR3 is built from 15 residues. The CDR3 reads CTSSLVGGSYNEQFF. For the CDR3, the DNA is TGTACCAGCAGCTTAGTCGGAGGCTCCTACAATGAGCAGTTCTTC.

This clonotype has ten or more counts. The CDR3 DNA reads TGCAGTGCAACGTCCTTAGCGGGGGGGGCGGGTGAGCAGTTCTTC. Protein: CSATSLAGGAGEQFF. The rearrangement uses TRBV20-1 and TRBJ2-1, with 11 bases matching TRBD2. Trimming at V came to 6 bases and at J to 9 bases, leaving 13 bases not matched to a gene. There are 15 residues in the CDR3. Germline V gives CDR1 DFQATT, CDR2 SNEGSKA (reference sequence).

This clonotype showed up many times. The chain combines TRBV28 with TRBJ2-1, with 7 bases fitting TRBD2. V was clipped by 5 bases and J by 1 base; unmatched bases: 11. Per the germline V gene, CDR1 is MDHEN and CDR2 is SYDVKM. The CDR3 spans 17 residues. The CDR3 region has the DNA TGTGCCAGCAGTCCTCTAGGACCTAGCGGATCCTACAATGAGCAGTTCTTC. Its protein is CASSPLGPSGSYNEQFF.

As to this clonotype: At one of its ends the junction is not consistent with the germline gene, which may arise from a read error. The J gene is TRBJ2-6, the V gene TRBV29-1; 11 nucleotides line up with TRBD1. The CDR3 covers 16 residues. CDR1 SQVTM and CDR2 ANQGSEA come from the germline V gene. The DNA of the CDR3 is TGCAGCGCCGGGGACAGGGGGGACTCTGGGGCCAACGTCCGGACTTTC. It yields the protein CSAGDRGDSGANVRTF. Based on the CDR3 plus reference TRBV29-1 and TRBJ2-6, the full variable domain is SAVISQKPSRDICQRGTSLTIQCQVDSQVTMMFWYRQQPGQSLTLIATANQGSEATYESGFVIDKFPISRPNLTFSTLTVSNMSPEDSSIYLCSAGDRGDSGANVRTFGAGSRLTVL.